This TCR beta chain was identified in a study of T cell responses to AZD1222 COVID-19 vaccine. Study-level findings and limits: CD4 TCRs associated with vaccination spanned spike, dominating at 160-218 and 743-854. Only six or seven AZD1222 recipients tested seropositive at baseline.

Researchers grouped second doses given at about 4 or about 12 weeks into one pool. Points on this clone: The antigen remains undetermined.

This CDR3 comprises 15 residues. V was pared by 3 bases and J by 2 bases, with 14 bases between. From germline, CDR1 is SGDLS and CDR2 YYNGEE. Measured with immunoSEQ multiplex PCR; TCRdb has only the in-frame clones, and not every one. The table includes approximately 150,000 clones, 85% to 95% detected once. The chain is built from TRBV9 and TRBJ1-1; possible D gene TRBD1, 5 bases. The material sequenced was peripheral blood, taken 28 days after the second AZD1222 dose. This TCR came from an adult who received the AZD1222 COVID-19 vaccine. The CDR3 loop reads CASSDDGTANTEAFF. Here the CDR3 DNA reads TGTGCCAGCAGCGATGACGGGACGGCCAACACTGAAGCTTTCTTT.